These T cell receptor beta chains were read from a single sample in a study of T cells in localized non-small cell lung cancer. Assay used: immunoSEQ multiplex PCR; TCRdb lists only in-frame clones, some missing. Here the sample spans 45,000 to 60,000 clones, approximately 86% being singletons. Sample: PBMCs, taken before any cancer treatment. These receptors were taken from a man aged 40 to 69 with stage II lung adenocarcinoma. The CDR3 runs from the conserved cysteine through the conserved F or W. A D gene is named only where the DNA matches it firmly. Clone size appears in some rows only: once, few, many, or a class for an expanded clone.

j_call | v_call | clone_size | d_call | cdr3_aa | cdr3_nt
TRBJ2-3 | TRBV19 | . | TRBD1 | CASSPGQGADTQYF | TGTGCCAGTAGTCCCGGACAGGGAGCAGATACGCAGTATTTT
TRBJ2-1 | TRBV14 | . | . | CASSQEARQRQFF | TGTGCCAGCAGCCAAGAGGCGAGACAGCGACAGTTCTTC
TRBJ2-7 | TRBV7-9 | . | . | CASSPQVKQYF | TGTGCCAGCAGCCCACAGGTAAAGCAGTACTTC
TRBJ2-2 | TRBV11-1 | . | . | CASRFQPNTGELFF | TGTGCCAGCAGATTTCAGCCGAACACCGGGGAGCTGTTTTTT
TRBJ2-5 | TRBV6-1 | . | TRBD2 | CASRLAGGLEETQYF | TGTGCCAGCAGACTAGCGGGGGGGCTGGAAGAGACCCAGTACTTC
TRBJ2-3 | TRBV5-1 | . | TRBD2 | CASSLPRWGGSGDTQYF | TGCGCCAGCAGCCTCCCCCGCTGGGGGGGATCAGGAGATACGCAGTATTTT
TRBJ2-5 | TRBV5-1 | . | . | CASSLEPGSETQYF | TGCGCCAGCAGCTTGGAACCGGGATCGGAGACCCAGTACTTC
TRBJ2-1 | TRBV25-1 | . | TRBD2 | CASGLAGTSYNEQFF | TGTGCCAGCGGCCTAGCGGGGACCTCCTACAATGAGCAGTTCTTC
TRBJ2-4 | TRBV6-1 | . | TRBD1 | CASSNAPGQGMYF | TGTGCCAGCAGTAATGCACCCGGACAGGGGATGTACTTC
TRBJ2-1 | TRBV30 | . | TRBD2 | CAWSVRSGGAGEQFF | TGTGCCTGGAGTGTACGTAGCGGGGGGGCAGGGGAGCAGTTCTTC
TRBJ1-4 | TRBV6-1 | . | . | CASSSTVGNEKLFF | TGTGCCAGCAGCTCGACGGTGGGTAATGAAAAACTGTTTTTT
TRBJ1-5 | TRBV5-1 | . | . | CASSVDSNQPQHF | TGCGCCAGCAGCGTAGACAGTAATCAGCCCCAGCATTTT
TRBJ2-1 | TRBV7-2 | . | TRBD2 | CASSTGLAGGREQFF | TGTGCCAGCAGCACGGGACTAGCGGGGGGGCGTGAGCAGTTCTTC
TRBJ2-4 | TRBV5-5 | . | . | CASSQVTQAGNIQYF | TGTGCCAGCAGCCAAGTCACACAGGCAGGAAACATTCAGTACTTC
TRBJ2-1 | TRBV2 | . | . | CASSGTDNEQFF | TGTGCCAGCAGTGGGACAGACAATGAGCAGTTCTTC
TRBJ1-5 | TRBV6-1 | . | . | CASSAVNQPQHF | TGTGCCAGCAGTGCGGTTAATCAGCCCCAGCATTTT
TRBJ2-1 | TRBV29-1 | . | . | CSFAGPRDEQFF | TGCAGCTTTGCAGGGCCTCGGGATGAGCAGTTCTTC
TRBJ2-1 | TRBV2 | . | . | CASIQGRAYNEQFF | TGTGCCAGCATCCAGGGACGGGCTTACAATGAGCAGTTCTTC
TRBJ2-1 | TRBV7-3 | . | . | CASSLDSLPGNEQFF | TGTGCCAGCAGCTTAGATTCGCTCCCAGGCAATGAGCAGTTCTTC
TRBJ1-5 | TRBV5-1 | . | . | CASSLDGRLEQPQHF | TGCGCCAGCAGCTTGGATGGCAGACTTGAACAGCCCCAGCATTTT
TRBJ2-7 | TRBV5-6 | . | TRBD1 | CASSLGTGLYEQYF | TGTGCCAGCAGCTTGGGGACAGGCTTATACGAGCAGTACTTC
TRBJ1-5 | TRBV19 | . | . | CASSIGDSNQPQHF | TGTGCCAGTAGTATAGGAGATAGCAATCAGCCCCAGCATTTT
TRBJ2-2 | TRBV5-4 | . | . | CASSFDRINTGELFF | TGTGCCAGCAGCTTCGACAGGATCAACACCGGGGAGCTGTTTTTT
TRBJ1-5 | TRBV5-1 | once | . | CASSLGSNQPQHF | TGCGCCAGCAGCTTAGGCAGCAATCAGCCCCAGCATTTT
TRBJ1-4 | TRBV6-1 | once | . | CASSIGNNNEKLFF | TGTGCCAGCAGTATAGGGAACAATAATGAAAAACTGTTTTTT
TRBJ2-1 | TRBV6-1 | . | . | CASSEARRGGEQFF | TGTGCCAGCAGTGAAGCAAGAAGGGGAGGTGAGCAGTTCTTC
TRBJ2-7 | TRBV7-9 | . | TRBD1 | CASSFPGQGYEQYF | TGTGCCAGCAGCTTTCCGGGACAGGGCTACGAGCAGTACTTC
TRBJ2-3 | TRBV9 | . | . | CASSVVGGVGTDTQYF | TGTGCCAGCAGCGTAGTCGGAGGGGTGGGCACAGATACGCAGTATTTT
TRBJ1-3 | TRBV18 | . | . | CASSPSTGNTIYF | TGTGCCAGCTCACCATCCACTGGAAACACCATATATTTT
TRBJ2-7 | TRBV5-1 | . | . | CASSFDSPGNEQYF | TGCGCCAGCAGCTTCGACAGTCCCGGGAACGAGCAGTACTTC
TRBJ1-2 | TRBV6-6 | . | TRBD1 | CASTPGQPMGGYTF | TGTGCCAGCACCCCGGGACAGCCAATGGGGGGCTACACCTTC
TRBJ1-4 | TRBV19 | . | . | CASSPQAGEKLFF | TGTGCCAGTAGTCCCCAGGCTGGGGAAAAACTGTTTTTT
TRBJ2-2 | TRBV5-3 | . | . | CARSLDGGKRGGELFF | TGTGCCAGAAGCTTGGATGGGGGAAAAAGGGGCGGGGAGCTGTTTTTT
TRBJ2-5 | TRBV15 | . | TRBD2 | CATSRVLAGGETQYF | TGTGCCACCAGCAGAGTACTAGCGGGGGGTGAGACCCAGTACTTC
TRBJ1-6 | TRBV30 | . | TRBD1 | CAWRKTGYNSPLHF | TGTGCCTGGAGGAAGACAGGGTATAATTCACCCCTCCACTTT
TRBJ1-1 | TRBV2 | . | TRBD1 | CASSWGQGVGEAFF | TGTGCCAGCAGTTGGGGACAGGGAGTGGGTGAAGCTTTCTTT
TRBJ1-1 | TRBV6-5 | . | . | CASSWQANTEAFF | TGTGCCAGCAGTTGGCAAGCGAACACTGAAGCTTTCTTT
TRBJ2-6 | TRBV5-4 | . | . | CASSKGLGSGANVLTF | TGTGCCAGCAGCAAGGGGTTGGGCTCTGGGGCCAACGTCCTGACTTTC
TRBJ1-4 | TRBV28 | . | . | CASNLDSLSEKLFF | TGTGCCAGCAACCTTGACAGTCTTTCTGAAAAACTGTTTTTT
TRBJ1-1 | TRBV6-1 | . | . | CASSEEGRYTEAFF | TGTGCCAGCAGTGAGGAGGGGCGTTACACTGAAGCTTTCTTT
TRBJ1-5 | TRBV6-1 | . | TRBD1 | CAISEDRYNQPQHF | TGTGCCATCAGTGAGGACAGGTACAATCAGCCCCAGCATTTT
TRBJ2-1 | TRBV19 | once | . | CASSVGNSYNEQFF | TGTGCCAGTAGTGTGGGGAACTCCTACAATGAGCAGTTCTTC
TRBJ2-5 | TRBV4-1 | . | TRBD1 | CASSPRGDRGQETQYF | TGCGCCAGCAGCCCCCGGGGGGACAGGGGGCAAGAGACCCAGTACTTC
TRBJ2-2 | TRBV19 | . | TRBD2 | CASRRLAGTNTGELFF | TGTGCCAGTAGGAGACTAGCGGGAACGAACACCGGGGAGCTGTTTTTT
TRBJ1-6 | TRBV11-2 | once | TRBD1 | CASGTDGSPLHF | TGTGCCAGCGGGACAGACGGGTCACCCCTCCACTTT